The present T cell receptor beta chain was sequenced within a study of cytomegalovirus exposure and HLA in healthy donors. Study conclusions and caveats: Accurate HLA-A and HLA-B prediction from TCR beta sequences was reported for most subjects.

With 60 Vbeta and 13 Jbeta primers, the PCR was carried out. The data were produced by immunoSEQ multiplex PCR, yet TCRdb's version contains in-frame clones alone and is incomplete. The sample carries 180,000 or so clones, 65% to 80% recorded once. A note on this clone: Antigen unknown.

V was clipped by 4 bases and J by 7 bases, with 15 bases between them. Germline V gives CDR1 SEHNR, CDR2 FQNEAQ (reference sequence). The CDR3 spans 14 residues. The origin of this receptor is a woman aged 25 to 39 in good health and CMV-seropositive. The chain employs TRBV7-9 and TRBJ2-3; the D is unclear. Sequenced input: PBMCs. CDR3 DNA sequence: TGTGCCAGCAGCTCCAGTGGAGTACTGAATACGCAGTATTTT. It is translated as CASSSSGVLNTQYF.